What follows describes a single T cell receptor (beta chain). The data belong to a study of blood T cell repertoires in COVID-19. Looking at the study overall: Sample material is recorded as cDNA or gDNA derived from T cells, B-cell-depleted T cells, or PBMCs.

Authors' data handling: The authors estimated nucleated cell counts from reference gene primer amplification. Assay: immunoSEQ multiplex PCR; the TCRdb copy retains only in-frame clones and omits some. Clone size and the V and J calls come from that table; the DNA yielded D and trimming. Of hundreds of thousands of clones in the sample, less than 90% were seen once. This CDR3 contains 16 residues. J lost 5 bases, V lost 2 bases, and 7 bases had no gene match. The germline V gene encodes CDR1 SGHTA and CDR2 FQGNSA. This rearrangement joins TRBV7-2 to TRBJ2-1, with TRBD1 identical over 9 bases. Material for sequencing was PBMCs or T cells enriched from blood (not recorded which). This clonotype originated in a woman in her 30s who had been exposed to COVID-19. CDR3: CASSLSGTGLHNEQFF. As DNA, the CDR3 is TGTGCCAGCAGCTTATCTGGGACAGGGCTCCACAATGAGCAGTTCTTC.